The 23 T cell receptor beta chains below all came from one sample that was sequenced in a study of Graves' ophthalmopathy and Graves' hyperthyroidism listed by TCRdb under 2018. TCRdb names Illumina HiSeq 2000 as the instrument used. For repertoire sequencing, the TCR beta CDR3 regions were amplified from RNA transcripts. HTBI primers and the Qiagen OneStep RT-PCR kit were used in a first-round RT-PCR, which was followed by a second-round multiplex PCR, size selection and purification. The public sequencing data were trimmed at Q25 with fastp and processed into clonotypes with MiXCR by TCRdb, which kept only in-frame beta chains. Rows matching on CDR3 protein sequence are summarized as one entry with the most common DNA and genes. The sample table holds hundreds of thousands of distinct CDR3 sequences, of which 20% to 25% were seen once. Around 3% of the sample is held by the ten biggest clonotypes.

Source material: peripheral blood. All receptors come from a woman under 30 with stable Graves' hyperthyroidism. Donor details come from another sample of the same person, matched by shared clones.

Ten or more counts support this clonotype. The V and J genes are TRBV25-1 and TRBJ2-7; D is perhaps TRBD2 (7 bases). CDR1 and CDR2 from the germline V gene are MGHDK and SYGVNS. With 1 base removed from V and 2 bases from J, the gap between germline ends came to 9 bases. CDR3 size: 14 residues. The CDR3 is CASSEWGGAYEQYF. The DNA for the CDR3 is TGTGCCAGCAGTGAATGGGGGGGCGCCTACGAGCAGTACTTC.

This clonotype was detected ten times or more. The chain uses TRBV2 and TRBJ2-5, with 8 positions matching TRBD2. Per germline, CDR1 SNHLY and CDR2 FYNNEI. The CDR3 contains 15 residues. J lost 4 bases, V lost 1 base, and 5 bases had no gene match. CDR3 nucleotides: TGTGCCAGCAGTGAAGACCCAGGGACTAGAGAGACCCAGTACTTC. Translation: CASSEDPGTRETQYF.

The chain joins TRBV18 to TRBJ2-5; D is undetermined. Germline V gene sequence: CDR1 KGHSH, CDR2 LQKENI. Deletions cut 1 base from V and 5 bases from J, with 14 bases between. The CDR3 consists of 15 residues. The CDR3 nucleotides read TGTGCCAGCTCACCACAGGGTAGTTTTATGGAGACCCAGTACTTC. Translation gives CASSPQGSFMETQYF.

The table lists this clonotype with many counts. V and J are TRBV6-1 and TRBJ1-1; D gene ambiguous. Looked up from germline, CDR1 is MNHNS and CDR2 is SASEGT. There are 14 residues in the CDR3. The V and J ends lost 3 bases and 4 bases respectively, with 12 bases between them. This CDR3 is CASSDLDGVTEAFF. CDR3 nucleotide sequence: TGTGCCAGCAGTGATTTGGACGGGGTCACTGAAGCTTTCTTT.

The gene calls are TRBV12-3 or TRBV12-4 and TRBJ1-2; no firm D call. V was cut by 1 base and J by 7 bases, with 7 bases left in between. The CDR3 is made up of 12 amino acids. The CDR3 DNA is TGTGCCAGCAGTTTAGTGCGGCTTGGCTACACCTTC. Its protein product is CASSLVRLGYTF.

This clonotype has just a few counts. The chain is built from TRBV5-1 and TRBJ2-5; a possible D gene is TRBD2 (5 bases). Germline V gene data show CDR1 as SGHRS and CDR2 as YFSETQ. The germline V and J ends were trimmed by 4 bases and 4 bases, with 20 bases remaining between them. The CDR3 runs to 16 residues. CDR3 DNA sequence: TGCGCCAGCAGCCAACGATGGTCGGAGGTTGGAGAGACCCAGTACTTC. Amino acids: CASSQRWSEVGETQYF. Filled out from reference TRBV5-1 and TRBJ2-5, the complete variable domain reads KAGVTQTPRYLIKTRGQQVTLSCSPISGHRSVSWYQQTPGQGLQFLFEYFSETQRNKGNFPGRFSGRQFSNSRSEMNVSTLELGDSALYLCASSQRWSEVGETQYFGPGTRLLVL.

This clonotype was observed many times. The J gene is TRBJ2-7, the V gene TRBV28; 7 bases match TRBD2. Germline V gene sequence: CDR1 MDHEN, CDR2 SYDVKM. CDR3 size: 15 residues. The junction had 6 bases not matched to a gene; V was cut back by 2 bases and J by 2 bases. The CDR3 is CASSLGGSMTYEQYF. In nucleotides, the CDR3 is TGTGCCAGCAGTTTAGGCGGGAGTATGACCTACGAGCAGTACTTC.

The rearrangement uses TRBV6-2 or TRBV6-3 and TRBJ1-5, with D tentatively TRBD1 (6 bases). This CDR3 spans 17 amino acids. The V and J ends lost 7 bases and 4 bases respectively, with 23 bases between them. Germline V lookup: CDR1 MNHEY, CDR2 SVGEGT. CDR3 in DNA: TGTGCCAGCACCCTAGGGGGGGCGGCACCCCCAAATCAGCCCCAGCATTTT. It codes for CASTLGGAAPPNQPQHF.

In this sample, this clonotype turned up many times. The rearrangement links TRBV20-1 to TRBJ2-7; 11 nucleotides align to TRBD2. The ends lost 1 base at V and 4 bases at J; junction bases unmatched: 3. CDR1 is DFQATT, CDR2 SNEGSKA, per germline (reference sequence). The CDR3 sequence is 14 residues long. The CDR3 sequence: CSARGGLAEYEQYF. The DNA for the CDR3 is TGCAGTGCTAGAGGGGGACTAGCGGAGTACGAGCAGTACTTC.

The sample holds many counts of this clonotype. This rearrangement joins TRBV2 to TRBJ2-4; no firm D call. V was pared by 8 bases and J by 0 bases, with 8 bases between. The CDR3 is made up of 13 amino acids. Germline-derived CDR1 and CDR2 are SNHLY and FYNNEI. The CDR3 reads CASSQLAKNIQYF. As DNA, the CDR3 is TGTGCCAGCTCTCAGCTAGCCAAAAACATTCAGTACTTC.

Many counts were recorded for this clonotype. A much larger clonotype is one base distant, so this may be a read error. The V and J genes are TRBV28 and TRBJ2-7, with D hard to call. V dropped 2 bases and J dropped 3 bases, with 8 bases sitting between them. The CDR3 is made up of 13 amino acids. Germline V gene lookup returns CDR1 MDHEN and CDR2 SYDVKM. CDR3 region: CASSLGRIYEQYF. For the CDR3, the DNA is TGTGCCAGCAGTTTAGGCAGGATCTACGAGCAGTACTTC. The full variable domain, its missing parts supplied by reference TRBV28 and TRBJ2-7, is DVKVTQSSRYLVKRTGEKVFLECVQDMDHENMFWYRQDPGLGLRLIYFSYDVKMKEKGDIPEGYSVSREKKERFSLILESASTNQTSMYLCASSLGRIYEQYFGPGTRLTVT.

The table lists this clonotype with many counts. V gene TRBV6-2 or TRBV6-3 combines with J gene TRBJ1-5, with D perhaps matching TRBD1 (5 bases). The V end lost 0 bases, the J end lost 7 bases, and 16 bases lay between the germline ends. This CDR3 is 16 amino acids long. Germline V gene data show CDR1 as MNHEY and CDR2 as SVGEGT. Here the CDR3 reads CASSYSWGYRRQPQHF. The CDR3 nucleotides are TGTGCCAGCAGTTACTCGTGGGGATACAGGCGGCAGCCCCAGCATTTT.

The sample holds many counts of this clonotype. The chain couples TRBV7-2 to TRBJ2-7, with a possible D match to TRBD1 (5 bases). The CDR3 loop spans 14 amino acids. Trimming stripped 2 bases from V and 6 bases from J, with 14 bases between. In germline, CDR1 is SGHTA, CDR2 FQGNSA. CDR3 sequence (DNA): TGTGCCAGCAGCTTAATAGGGGTGTCTGTCGAGCAGTACTTC. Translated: CASSLIGVSVEQYF.

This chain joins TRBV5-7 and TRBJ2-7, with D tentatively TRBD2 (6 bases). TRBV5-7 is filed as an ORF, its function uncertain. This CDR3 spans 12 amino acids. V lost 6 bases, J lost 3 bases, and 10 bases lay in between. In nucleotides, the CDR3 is TGTGCCAGCATCCCCGGGGGCTACGAGCAGTACTTC. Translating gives CASIPGGYEQYF.

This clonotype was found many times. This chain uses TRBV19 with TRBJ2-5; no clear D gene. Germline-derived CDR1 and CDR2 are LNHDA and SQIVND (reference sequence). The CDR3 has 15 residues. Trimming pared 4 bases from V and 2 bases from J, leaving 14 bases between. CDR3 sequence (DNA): TGTGCCAGTAGTAGCCTTGTTTCAAGGCAAGAGACCCAGTACTTC. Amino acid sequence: CASSSLVSRQETQYF.

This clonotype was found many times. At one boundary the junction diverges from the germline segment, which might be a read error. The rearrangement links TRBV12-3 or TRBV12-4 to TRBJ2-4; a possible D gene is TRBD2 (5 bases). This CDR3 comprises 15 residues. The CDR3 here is CASSLRAGGKNIKYF. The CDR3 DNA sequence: TGTGCCAGCAGTCTCCGCGCGGGTGGCAAAAACATTAAGTACTTC.

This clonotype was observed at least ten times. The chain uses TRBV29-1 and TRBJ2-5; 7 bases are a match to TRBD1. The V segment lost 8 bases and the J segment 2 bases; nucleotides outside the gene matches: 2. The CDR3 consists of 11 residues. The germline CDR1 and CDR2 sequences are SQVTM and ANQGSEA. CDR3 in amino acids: CSMGQQETQYF. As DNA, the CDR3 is TGCAGCATGGGACAGCAAGAGACCCAGTACTTC.

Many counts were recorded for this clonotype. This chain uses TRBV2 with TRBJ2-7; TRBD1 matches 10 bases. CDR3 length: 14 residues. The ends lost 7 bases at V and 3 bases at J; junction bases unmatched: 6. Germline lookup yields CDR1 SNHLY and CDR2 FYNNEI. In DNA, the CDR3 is TGTGCCAGCACTGATAGGACAGGGGGCTACGAGCAGTACTTC. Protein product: CASTDRTGGYEQYF.

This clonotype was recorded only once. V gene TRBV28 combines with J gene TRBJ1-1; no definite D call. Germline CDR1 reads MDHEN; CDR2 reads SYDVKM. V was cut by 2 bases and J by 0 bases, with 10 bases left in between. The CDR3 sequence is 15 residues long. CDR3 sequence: CASSLRAPMNTEAFF. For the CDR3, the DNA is TGTGCCAGCAGTTTAAGGGCACCTATGAACACTGAAGCTTTCTTT.

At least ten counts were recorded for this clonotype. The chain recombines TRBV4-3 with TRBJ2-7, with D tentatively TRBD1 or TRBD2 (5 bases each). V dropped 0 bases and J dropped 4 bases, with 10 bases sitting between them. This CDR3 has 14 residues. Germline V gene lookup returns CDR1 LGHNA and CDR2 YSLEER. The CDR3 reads CASSQEWGSYEQYF. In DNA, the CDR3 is TGCGCCAGCAGCCAAGAATGGGGGAGTTACGAGCAGTACTTC.

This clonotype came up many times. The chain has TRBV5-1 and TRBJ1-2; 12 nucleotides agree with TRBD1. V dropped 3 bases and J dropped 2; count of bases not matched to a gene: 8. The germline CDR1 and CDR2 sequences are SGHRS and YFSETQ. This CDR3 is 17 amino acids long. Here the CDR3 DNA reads TGCGCCAGCAGCTGGGGGACAGGGGGCCGTGGCAACTATGGCTACACCTTC. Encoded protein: CASSWGTGGRGNYGYTF.

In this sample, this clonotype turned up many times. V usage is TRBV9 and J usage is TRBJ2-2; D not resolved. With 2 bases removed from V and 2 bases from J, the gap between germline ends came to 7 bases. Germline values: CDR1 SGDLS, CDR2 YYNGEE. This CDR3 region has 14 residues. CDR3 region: CASSVMFNTGELFF. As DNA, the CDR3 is TGTGCCAGCAGCGTTATGTTTAACACCGGGGAGCTGTTTTTT.

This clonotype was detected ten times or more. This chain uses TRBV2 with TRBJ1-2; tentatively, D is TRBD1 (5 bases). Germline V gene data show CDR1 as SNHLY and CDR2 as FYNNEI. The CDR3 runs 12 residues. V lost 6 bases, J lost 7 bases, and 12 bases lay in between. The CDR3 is CASSADTVGYTF. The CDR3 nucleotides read TGTGCCAGCAGCGCGGACACAGTTGGCTACACCTTC.